A single sample is the source of the 32 T cell receptor beta chains below, sequenced in a study of cytomegalovirus exposure and HLA in healthy donors. The PCR used 60 Vbeta and 13 Jbeta primers. Sequenced by immunoSEQ multiplex PCR; TCRdb stores in-frame clones only, minus some. The sample lists 150,000 or so clones; about two thirds were seen once. Material: PBMCs. The receptor source for this set is a man aged 30 to 39 in good health and CMV-seropositive.

The CDR3 nucleotides are TGTGCCTGGGCGAACGACCCTCGAGGTTGGGTCGGGGAGCTGTTTTTT. It yields the protein CAWANDPRGWVGELFF. The V and J genes are TRBV30 and TRBJ2-2; D gene uncertain. The CDR3 is 16 amino acids. CDR1 is GTSNPN, CDR2 SVGIG, per germline (reference sequence). The V and J ends lost 5 bases and 7 bases respectively, with 23 bases between them. Based on the CDR3 plus reference TRBV30 and TRBJ2-2, the full variable domain is SQTIHQWPATLVQPVGSPLSLECTVEGTSNPNLYWYRQAAGRGLQLLFYSVGIGQISSEVPQNLSASRPQDRQFILSSKKLLLSDSGFYLCAWANDPRGWVGELFFGEGSRLTVL.

This chain joins TRBV5-1 and TRBJ2-1; a weak D match, TRBD2 (5 bases). Trimming took 0 bases from V and 8 from J, leaving 6 bases between them. The CDR3 extends over 12 amino acids. Germline V lookup: CDR1 SGHRS, CDR2 YFSETQ. The CDR3 sequence is CASSLEADEQFF. The DNA for the CDR3 is TGCGCCAGCAGCTTGGAAGCGGATGAGCAGTTCTTC.

The rearrangement uses TRBV19 and TRBJ1-3; D perhaps matches TRBD1 (6 bases). The CDR3 runs 17 residues. V was trimmed by 11 bases and J by 0 bases, leaving 23 bases between them. CDR1 LNHDA and CDR2 SQIVND come from the germline V gene (reference sequence). CDR3 nucleotides: TGTGCCTCTTCTTATGGGGGAGCGGGGGCCTCTGGAAACACCATATATTTT. It encodes CASSYGGAGASGNTIYF. Drawing the rest from reference TRBV19 and TRBJ1-3, the complete variable domain is DGGITQSPKYLFRKEGQNVTLSCEQNLNHDAMYWYRQDPGQGLRLIYYSQIVNDFQKGDIAEGYSVSREKKESFPLTVTSAQKNPTAFYLCASSYGGAGASGNTIYFGEGSWLTVV.

This clone was recorded a few times. This sequence joins TRBV4-1 and TRBJ1-1; no reliable D call. Trimming took off 1 base at V and 4 bases at J, with 16 bases between the two ends. Germline V gene lookup returns CDR1 MGHRA and CDR2 YSYEKL. The CDR3 has 16 residues. The CDR3 sequence is CASSQGWEGGSTEAFF. In DNA, the CDR3 is TGCGCCAGCAGCCAAGGGTGGGAGGGTGGGTCCACTGAAGCTTTCTTT.

The chain uses TRBV10-3 and TRBJ1-5, with 8 nucleotides matching TRBD1. This CDR3 has 17 amino acids. Trimming removed 4 bases from V and 0 bases from J; junction bases left unmatched: 8. CDR1 ENHRY and CDR2 SYGVKD come from the germline V gene. The CDR3 DNA sequence: TGTGCCATCAGTGCGGGGACAGGTGATCCTAGCAATCAGCCCCAGCATTTT. It is translated as CAISAGTGDPSNQPQHF.

The genes are TRBV5-1 and TRBJ2-5; D not certain. There are 15 residues in the CDR3. The germline gives CDR1 SGHRS, CDR2 YFSETQ. V shed 0 bases and J shed 3 bases, with 12 bases lying between them. CDR3 in DNA: TGCGCCAGCAGCTTGGAACCTTCCGCAGAAGAGACCCAGTACTTC. Translation: CASSLEPSAEETQYF.

This clone came up once. CDR3 residues: CASSWRVYNEQFF. The CDR3 region has the DNA TGTGCCAGTAGTTGGCGGGTATACAATGAGCAGTTCTTC. The chain links TRBV19 to TRBJ2-1, with D possibly TRBD2 on 5 matching bases. This CDR3 has 13 amino acids. Germline V lookup: CDR1 LNHDA, CDR2 SQIVND (reference sequence). Trimming pared 5 bases from V and 4 bases from J, leaving 9 bases between.

This chain uses TRBV6-6 with TRBJ2-7; TRBD2 aligns across 10 bases. CDR3 length equals 14 residues. Germline trimming cut 7 bases from V and 2 bases from J; bases unmatched to any gene: 5. In germline, CDR1 is MNHNY, CDR2 SVGAGI (reference sequence). The CDR3 reads CASTSSGRTYEQYF. The CDR3 DNA follows: TGTGCCAGCACCAGTAGCGGGAGGACCTACGAGCAGTACTTC.

Here the CDR3 reads CASSHTTGEAFF. The CDR3 DNA is TGTGCCAGCAGTCACACGACAGGGGAAGCTTTCTTT. The chain links TRBV6-5 to TRBJ1-1, with 7 positions matching TRBD1. This CDR3 contains 12 residues. The germline CDR1 and CDR2 sequences are MNHEY and SVGAGI. The ends lost 5 bases at V and 8 bases at J; junction bases unmatched: 5.

This chain links TRBV2 with TRBJ2-7; D is perhaps TRBD2 (5 bases). Between the trimmed V and J ends, which lost 7 bases and 6 bases, there was a span of 16 bases. The germline V gene encodes CDR1 SNHLY and CDR2 FYNNEI. The CDR3 consists of 13 residues. The CDR3 here is CASTRDLGAEQYF. The CDR3 DNA reads TGTGCCAGCACTCGGGATCTTGGCGCCGAGCAGTACTTC.

The chain links TRBV27 to TRBJ2-1, with 7 bases that match TRBD2. After removal of 5 bases from V and 8 bases from J, the junction contained 12 bases not matched to a gene. Germline V CDR1 and CDR2: MNHEY, SMNVEV (reference sequence). This CDR3 spans 15 amino acids. This CDR3 reads CASSIGLADWDEQFF. The CDR3 DNA reads as TGTGCCAGCAGTATAGGCCTAGCGGACTGGGATGAGCAGTTCTTC.

Points on this clone: Distinct nucleotide sequences in the sample also encode this CDR3. The chain uses TRBV18 and TRBJ2-3, with D possibly being TRBD1 (5 bases). With 3 bases removed from V and 3 bases from J, the gap between germline ends came to 10 bases. The CDR3 sequence is 14 residues long. The V gene's germline CDR1 is KGHSH and CDR2 LQKENI. CDR3: CASSPGQGTDTQYF. CDR3 sequence (DNA): TGTGCCAGCTCACCCGGCCAGGGAACAGATACGCAGTATTTT.

The J gene is TRBJ1-1, the V gene TRBV2; the match to TRBD1 covers 8 bases. CDR1 is SNHLY and CDR2 is FYNNEI in the germline V gene. The V gene end was trimmed by 5 bases and the J gene end by 1 base; junction bases not matched to a gene: 3. The CDR3 has 14 amino acids. The CDR3 sequence is CASSTTGENTEAFF. DNA for the CDR3: TGTGCCAGCAGTACGACAGGGGAGAACACTGAAGCTTTCTTT. The full variable domain, its missing parts supplied by reference TRBV2 and TRBJ1-1, is EPEVTQTPSHQVTQMGQEVILRCVPISNHLYFYWYRQILGQKVEFLVSFYNNEISEKSEIFDDQFSVERPDGSNFTLKIRSTKLEDSAMYFCASSTTGENTEAFFGQGTRLTVV.

This clone occurred a few times. The chain is built from TRBV9 and TRBJ2-1; the match to TRBD2 covers 7 bases. Germline CDR1 SGDLS, CDR2 YYNGEE. Germline trimming cut 4 bases from V and 5 bases from J; bases unmatched to any gene: 12. The CDR3 totals 16 residues. CDR3 amino acids: CASSLEGTSANNEQFF. The CDR3 coding sequence is TGTGCCAGCAGCCTCGAGGGAACTAGCGCAAACAATGAGCAGTTCTTC.

The chain couples TRBV29-1 to TRBJ1-2, with 7 bases identical to TRBD1. Germline CDR1 is SQVTM and CDR2 is ANQGSEA. The J segment lost 4 bases and the V segment lost 5 bases, leaving 7 bases of the junction unmatched. This CDR3 contains 13 residues. This chain's CDR3 is CSVNRGSRYGYTF. The CDR3 nucleotides are TGCAGCGTTAACAGGGGATCGCGCTATGGCTACACCTTC.

The chain is built from TRBV5-1 and TRBJ2-3; D remains ambiguous. The CDR3 is made up of 14 amino acids. Germline CDR1 reads SGHRS; CDR2 reads YFSETQ. Trimming cost V 0 bases and J 5 bases, with 10 bases left between them. The CDR3: CASSLVQARDTQYF. CDR3 sequence (DNA): TGCGCCAGCAGCTTGGTTCAAGCCCGAGATACGCAGTATTTT.

This chain uses TRBV7-6 with TRBJ2-7; D possibly corresponds to TRBD1 (5 bases). CDR1 is SGHVS and CDR2 is FNYEAQ in the germline V gene. There are 12 residues in the CDR3. V lost 4 bases, J lost 3 bases, and 7 bases lay in between. Here the CDR3 DNA reads TGTGCCAGCAGCTATACAGGCTACGAGCAGTACTTC. Translation: CASSYTGYEQYF.

This chain uses TRBV7-8 with TRBJ2-1; TRBD2 matches at 8 bases. The germline V gene has CDR1 SGHVS and CDR2 FQNEAQ. The V gene end was trimmed by 1 base and the J gene end by 6 bases; junction bases not matched to a gene: 20. The CDR3 runs to 20 residues. The CDR3 loop is CASSLEDSGRILYGVNEQFF. CDR3 nucleotides: TGTGCCAGCAGCTTAGAAGACAGCGGGAGAATTTTATATGGGGTCAATGAGCAGTTCTTC.

This clone was seen only once. V is TRBV7-9 and J is TRBJ1-1, with D perhaps TRBD1 (5 bases). Trimming pared 5 bases from V and 1 base from J, leaving 11 bases between. Germline CDR1 SEHNR, CDR2 FQNEAQ (reference sequence). The CDR3 length is 14 residues. As DNA, the CDR3 is TGTGCCAGCAGCCCGGAGGGGAGGAACACTGAAGCTTTCTTT. This translates into CASSPEGRNTEAFF.

J is TRBJ2-5 and V is TRBV27, with 7 bases aligning to TRBD2. Unmatched junction bases numbered 10, after V lost 2 bases and J lost 7 bases. CDR1 and CDR2 from the germline V gene are MNHEY and SMNVEV (reference sequence). This CDR3 has 15 residues. CDR3 sequence reads: CASSLEPSGKGTQYF. For the CDR3, the DNA is TGTGCCAGCAGTTTAGAGCCTAGCGGAAAGGGGACCCAGTACTTC.

The gene calls are TRBV4-1 and TRBJ2-2, with D possibly TRBD1 on 5 matching bases. Looked up from germline, CDR1 is MGHRA and CDR2 is YSYEKL. V was trimmed by 5 bases and J by 2 bases, leaving 15 bases between them. The CDR3 has 16 residues. The chain's CDR3 is CASSIRQRLNTGELFF. CDR3 nucleotide sequence: TGCGCCAGCAGCATACGACAGCGATTAAACACCGGGGAGCTGTTTTTT.

This chain connects TRBV18 to TRBJ1-5, with TRBD1 matching 9 bases. This CDR3 has 16 residues. The germline V gene has CDR1 KGHSH and CDR2 LQKENI. V trimming: 2 bases; J trimming: 7 bases; junction bases outside the gene matches: 9. CDR3 bases: TGTGCCAGCTCACCAGAGACCACAGGGGGCGACCAGCCCCAGCATTTT. Residues: CASSPETTGGDQPQHF.

The chain joins TRBV6-5 to TRBJ2-1, with unresolved D. The CDR3 is made up of 15 amino acids. Germline-derived CDR1 and CDR2 are MNHEY and SVGAGI. V was shortened by 2 bases and J by 8 bases, with 16 bases between the two germline ends. CDR3 nucleotides: TGTGCCAGCAGTTACGACGGCACGGGTGTATATGAGCAGTTCTTC. This sequence encodes CASSYDGTGVYEQFF.

The rearrangement uses TRBV30 and TRBJ1-3; TRBD1 agrees at 8 bases. The CDR3 has 14 residues. V shed 0 bases, J shed 6 bases, and the junction held 4 bases outside the gene matches. Germline values: CDR1 GTSNPN, CDR2 SVGIG (reference sequence). The CDR3 DNA reads TGTGCCTGGAGTGTTCGGACAGGGATAAACACCATATATTTT. Amino acid sequence: CAWSVRTGINTIYF. Full variable domain (remainder filled in from reference TRBV30 and TRBJ1-3): SQTIHQWPATLVQPVGSPLSLECTVEGTSNPNLYWYRQAAGRGLQLLFYSVGIGQISSEVPQNLSASRPQDRQFILSSKKLLLSDSGFYLCAWSVRTGINTIYFGEGSWLTVV.

This chain joins TRBV28 and TRBJ1-5; D possibly corresponds to TRBD1 (6 bases). The CDR3 has 15 amino acids. The V end was cut by 4 bases, the J end by 1 base, with 11 bases between. The germline V gene encodes CDR1 MDHEN and CDR2 SYDVKM. The CDR3 sequence: CASSSGQLSNQPQHF. The CDR3 nucleotides read TGTGCCAGCAGTTCTGGACAGTTGAGCAATCAGCCCCAGCATTTT.

This clone was seen more than once but under ten times. This chain joins TRBV6-5 and TRBJ1-3; 7 nucleotides agree with TRBD1. The V gene's germline CDR1 is MNHEY and CDR2 SVGAGI. V lost 5 bases to trimming and J lost 0 bases; unmatched junction nucleotides: 1. The CDR3 runs to 14 residues. CDR3 in amino acids: CASSRQGSGNTIYF. Here the CDR3 DNA reads TGTGCCAGCAGTCGACAGGGCTCTGGAAACACCATATATTTT.

The V call is TRBV19, the J call TRBJ1-5, with D maybe TRBD1 (6 bases). The ends were cut back, 1 base at V and 7 bases at J, with 11 bases in the middle. In germline, CDR1 is LNHDA, CDR2 SQIVND (reference sequence). This CDR3 has 14 residues. CDR3 protein: CASSIGGGRQPQHF. The CDR3 coding sequence is TGTGCCAGTAGTATAGGCGGGGGCCGGCAGCCCCAGCATTTT. The variable domain in full, completed from reference TRBV19 and TRBJ1-5, reads DGGITQSPKYLFRKEGQNVTLSCEQNLNHDAMYWYRQDPGQGLRLIYYSQIVNDFQKGDIAEGYSVSREKKESFPLTVTSAQKNPTAFYLCASSIGGGRQPQHFGDGTRLSIL.

The table lists this clone with a count of one. The rearrangement links TRBV2 to TRBJ1-6; D is unresolved. Trimming stripped 7 bases from V and 7 bases from J, with 14 bases between. The V gene's germline CDR1 is SNHLY and CDR2 FYNNEI. This CDR3 is 14 amino acids long. CDR3 loop: CASKLNALNSPLHF. The CDR3 DNA is TGTGCCAGCAAATTAAACGCGTTAAATTCACCCCTCCACTTT.

The chain joins TRBV11-1 to TRBJ2-7; D is ambiguous. V lost 2 bases and J 4 bases, leaving 9 bases between the germline ends. The germline gives CDR1 SGHAT, CDR2 FQDESV (reference sequence). The CDR3 length is 13 residues. CDR3 coding DNA: TGTGCCAGCAGCTTACGATGGAGATACGAGCAGTACTTC. This sequence encodes CASSLRWRYEQYF.

The gene calls are TRBV6-4 and TRBJ1-1, with D maybe TRBD1 (5 bases). The V gene lost 6 bases and the J gene lost 3 bases, with 14 bases spanning the gap. This CDR3 has 14 residues. The germline gives CDR1 MRHNA, CDR2 SNTAGT. CDR3 sequence (DNA): TGTGCCAGCAGCCAATTCGGGGGTGACACTGAAGCTTTCTTT. This gives the protein CASSQFGGDTEAFF.

The gene calls are TRBV18 and TRBJ1-2, with D perhaps matching TRBD1 (5 bases). Germline lookup yields CDR1 KGHSH and CDR2 LQKENI. CDR3 size: 13 residues. V gave up 5 bases and J gave up 4 bases, with 11 bases separating them. CDR3 nucleotide sequence: TGTGCCAGCTCAGCCTCAGGGCGCTATGGCTACACCTTC. Translated: CASSASGRYGYTF.

This clone was detected only a few times. The chain is built from TRBV18 and TRBJ2-7; perhaps TRBD1 as D (6 bases). The CDR3 extends over 14 amino acids. CDR1 and CDR2 from the germline V gene are KGHSH and LQKENI. Between the trimmed V and J ends, which lost 4 bases and 6 bases, there was a span of 16 bases. The CDR3 DNA reads TGTGCCAGCTCACTCGGGACACCCCCCTCCGAGCAGTACTTC. This sequence encodes CASSLGTPPSEQYF.